The 10 T cell receptor beta chains in this list originate from one sample, sequenced in a study of blood T cell repertoires in COVID-19. Clones were sequenced by immunoSEQ multiplex PCR, and TCRdb holds only the in-frame ones, with some missing. Among about 210,000 clones listed, about 81% were seen once. The sample consisted of peripheral blood. These TCRs come from a woman aged 70-85 years with COVID-19, enrolled during active disease.

This clone appeared once. V and J are TRBV28 and TRBJ1-1; TRBD1 might be the D (6 bases). This CDR3 spans 14 amino acids. V was pared by 5 bases and J by 1 base, with 11 bases between. Germline assignment: CDR1 MDHEN and CDR2 SYDVKM. CDR3 sequence: CASSKSQGNTEAFF. The CDR3 DNA is TGTGCCAGCAGTAAATCACAGGGGAACACTGAAGCTTTCTTT.

The V and J genes are TRBV28 and TRBJ2-7; TRBD2 aligns across 10 bases. With 5 bases clipped from V and 4 bases from J, the junction kept 8 bases outside the gene matches. This CDR3 is built from 15 residues. Germline-derived CDR1 and CDR2 are MDHEN and SYDVKM. CDR3 DNA: TGTGCCAGCAGTGGGGGGGCTAGCGGGAGTTACGAGCAGTACTTC. Amino acids: CASSGGASGSYEQYF. Together with reference TRBV28 and TRBJ2-7, the CDR3 gives the full variable domain: DVKVTQSSRYLVKRTGEKVFLECVQDMDHENMFWYRQDPGLGLRLIYFSYDVKMKEKGDIPEGYSVSREKKERFSLILESASTNQTSMYLCASSGGASGSYEQYFGPGTRLTVT.

This clone was detected once. The chain employs TRBV18 and TRBJ2-1, with 12 positions matching TRBD2. Germline V CDR1 and CDR2: KGHSH, LQKENI. The CDR3 sequence is 16 residues long. With V trimmed by 3 bases and J by 8 bases, 8 bases remained unmatched. CDR3 sequence reads: CASSPSSGRAFDEQFF. CDR3 in DNA: TGTGCCAGCTCACCTTCTAGCGGGAGGGCCTTCGATGAGCAGTTCTTC.

The V call is TRBV5-1, the J call TRBJ1-2; 9 bases match TRBD1. The CDR3 totals 14 residues. Germline CDR1 SGHRS, CDR2 YFSETQ. V trimming: 4 bases; J trimming: 8 bases; junction bases outside the gene matches: 9. The CDR3 region is CASSPGQGPEGYTF. DNA for the CDR3: TGCGCCAGCAGCCCGGGACAGGGCCCAGAAGGCTACACCTTC.

This clone showed up just a few times. DNA of the CDR3: TGTGCCAGCGTGTGGGGACTAGTCATTAATGAGCAGTTCTTC. It encodes CASVWGLVINEQFF. This rearrangement joins TRBV2 to TRBJ2-1; 8 bases match TRBD2. J lost 7 bases, V lost 8 bases, and 10 bases had no gene match. Per the germline V gene, CDR1 is SNHLY and CDR2 is FYNNEI. The CDR3 consists of 14 residues.

The chain uses TRBV7-9 and TRBJ2-1, with D hard to call. The ends were cut back, 1 base at V and 0 bases at J, with 10 bases in the middle. The V gene's germline CDR1 is SEHNR and CDR2 FQNEAQ (reference sequence). The CDR3 consists of 16 residues. Written as DNA, the CDR3 is TGTGCCAGCAGCTTAGTTCACACCGTCTCCTACAATGAGCAGTTCTTC. It encodes CASSLVHTVSYNEQFF.

The chain couples TRBV27 to TRBJ1-1; 8 bases agree with TRBD1. CDR1 MNHEY and CDR2 SMNVEV come from the germline V gene (reference sequence). The CDR3 extends over 14 amino acids. J gave up 4 bases and V 3 bases, and 4 bases lay outside the gene matches. DNA of the CDR3: TGTGCCAGCAGTTTTTCAGGGGGCGGCACTGAAGCTTTCTTT. Translation gives CASSFSGGGTEAFF.

This clone has only one observation. The J gene is TRBJ2-7, the V gene TRBV29-1; TRBD1 aligns across 7 bases. CDR3 length equals 15 residues. V trimming: 4 bases; J trimming: 0 bases; junction bases outside the gene matches: 9. Looked up from germline, CDR1 is SQVTM and CDR2 is ANQGSEA. CDR3 coding DNA: TGCAGCGTTGTTTCCGGGACAGCCGTCTCCTACGAGCAGTACTTC. It specifies CSVVSGTAVSYEQYF.

This clone was observed a single time. The chain is built from TRBV7-8 and TRBJ1-1; 12 nucleotides align to TRBD1. Germline values: CDR1 SGHVS, CDR2 FQNEAQ. V lost 8 bases to trimming and J lost 4 bases; unmatched junction nucleotides: 11. The CDR3 is made up of 16 amino acids. The CDR3 protein is CASRRDRGRSGTEAFF. CDR3 DNA: TGTGCCAGCCGCCGGGACAGGGGGCGAAGTGGCACTGAAGCTTTCTTT.

The genes are TRBV30 and TRBJ1-5, with 7 bases matching TRBD1. The V gene end was trimmed by 0 bases and the J gene end by 1 base; junction bases not matched to a gene: 3. Germline V gene data show CDR1 as GTSNPN and CDR2 as SVGIG (reference sequence). The CDR3 runs to 15 residues. The CDR3 DNA follows: TGTGCCTGGAGTGTCGCCAGGGGGAGCAATCAGCCCCAGCATTTT. As protein: CAWSVARGSNQPQHF.